This entry describes one T cell receptor (beta chain). Its specificity is not known. Germline CDR1 reads DFQATT; CDR2 reads SNEGSKA (reference sequence). The CDR3 is made up of 11 amino acids. This sample was included in a study of cytomegalovirus exposure and HLA in healthy donors. Findings and limits, study-wide: In a later analysis, at a false discovery rate of 0.05, about 17,000 TCR beta sequences matched HLA alleles. Excluded: some indistinguishable V segments such as TRBV6-2 and TRBV6-3.

With 60 Vbeta and 13 Jbeta primers, the PCR was carried out. Profiled with immunoSEQ multiplex PCR; TCRdb holds only in-frame clones, not every one. Among roughly 150,000 clones listed, 65% to 70% were seen once. Sequenced: PBMCs. The receptor was isolated from a man aged 30 to 39 in good health and CMV-seropositive. This chain uses TRBV20-1 with TRBJ2-5; maybe TRBD1 (5 bases). TRBJ2-7 explains the end of the DNA better; the J call may be wrong. The CDR3 reads CSAMDKYEQYF. The CDR3 DNA reads TGCAGTGCCATGGACAAATACGAGCAGTACTTC.